These T cell receptor beta chains were read from a single sample in a study of cytomegalovirus exposure and HLA in healthy donors. Some clones are missing from TCRdb's copy, which holds only in-frame ones; the method was immunoSEQ multiplex PCR. The sample yields about 130,000 clones, of which the top ten take up approximately 1.9%. Sequencing used PBMCs. Receptors originate from a woman aged 55 to 70 in good health and CMV-seronegative. CDR3s include the opening cysteine and the closing phenylalanine or tryptophan. A D gene is named only where the DNA matches it firmly.

j_call v_call d_call cdr3_aa cdr3_nt
TRBJ2-1 TRBV5-1 TRBD2 CASSYSAGTSGGHSYNEQFF TGCGCCAGCAGCTACTCAGCTGGGACTAGCGGGGGGCACTCCTACAATGAGCAGTTCTTC
TRBJ2-7 TRBV19 . CASSGRGLTTTYEQYF TGTGCCAGTAGTGGAAGGGGCCTCACTACTACCTACGAGCAGTACTTC
TRBJ1-1 TRBV27 . CASSLRPRGFYTEAFF TGTGCCAGCAGTTTACGACCGCGGGGATTTTACACTGAAGCTTTCTTT
TRBJ2-1 TRBV5-4 TRBD2 CASGAGGGQFF TGTGCCAGCGGAGCGGGGGGTGGGCAGTTCTTC
TRBJ1-2 TRBV6-1 . CASRTDRDGYTF TGTGCCAGCAGGACGGACAGAGATGGCTACACCTTC
TRBJ2-5 TRBV27 TRBD2 CASNGQGRAWETQYF TGTGCCAGCAACGGGCAAGGGAGGGCCTGGGAGACCCAGTACTTC
TRBJ2-7 TRBV6-1 TRBD1 CASSPDRTVVREQYF TGTGCCAGCAGTCCGGACAGGACGGTCGTACGCGAGCAGTACTTC
TRBJ2-3 TRBV5-1 . CASSLVVSSAQYF TGCGCCAGCAGCTTGGTAGTTAGCTCTGCGCAGTATTTT
TRBJ2-5 TRBV2 . CARTGLALFSQSETQYF TGTGCCAGAACGGGGCTAGCGCTATTCTCTCAATCTGAGACCCAGTACTTC
TRBJ2-2 TRBV9 . CASSVEQANTGELFF TGTGCCAGCAGCGTAGAACAGGCAAACACCGGGGAGCTGTTTTTT
TRBJ2-2 TRBV5-1 TRBD2 CASSLSGLEETGELFF TGCGCCAGCAGCTTGTCGGGACTAGAAGAGACCGGGGAGCTGTTTTTT
TRBJ2-3 TRBV5-4 TRBD2 CASSLGAGADTQYF TGTGCCAGCAGCTTGGGAGCGGGAGCAGATACGCAGTATTTT
TRBJ1-2 TRBV7-2 . CASSFVTGYGYTF TGTGCCAGCAGCTTCGTCACAGGCTATGGCTACACCTTC
TRBJ1-5 TRBV6-1 TRBD1 CASSAPRQGAVQPQHF TGTGCCAGCAGTGCACCAAGACAGGGGGCTGTTCAGCCCCAGCATTTT
TRBJ2-7 TRBV28 TRBD1 CASSYGQAGRYEQYF TGTGCCAGCAGTTATGGACAGGCCGGTCGCTACGAGCAGTACTTC
TRBJ2-1 TRBV19 TRBD1 CASSIDRARFF TGTGCCAGTAGTATCGACAGGGCCAGGTTCTTC
TRBJ2-1 TRBV9 . CASSVGSAGEQFF TGTGCCAGCAGCGTAGGGTCGGCGGGTGAGCAGTTCTTC
TRBJ2-3 TRBV28 TRBD2 CASSPTTSGGEGDTQYF TGTGCCAGCAGTCCGACGACTAGCGGGGGGGAGGGGGATACGCAGTATTTT
TRBJ1-6 TRBV19 TRBD1 CASSIATGVGSPLHF TGTGCCAGTAGTATAGCGACAGGGGTGGGTTCACCCCTCCACTTT
TRBJ2-1 TRBV27 . CASSLQQRDEQFF TGTGCCAGCAGTTTGCAACAGAGGGATGAGCAGTTCTTC
TRBJ2-7 TRBV6-5 TRBD2 CASSRLAGTSYEQYF TGTGCCAGCAGTAGGCTAGCGGGAACCTCCTACGAGCAGTACTTC
TRBJ2-3 TRBV6-1 TRBD2 CASSDPLAGGFADTQYF TGTGCCAGCAGTGATCCTTTAGCGGGGGGGTTCGCAGATACGCAGTATTTT
TRBJ1-2 TRBV6-1 . CASKTMGALDYGYTF TGTGCCAGCAAAACAATGGGGGCTTTGGACTATGGCTACACCTTC
TRBJ2-3 TRBV6-1 TRBD2 CASSESGTSGTDTQYF TGTGCCAGCAGTGAGTCCGGGACTAGCGGCACAGATACGCAGTATTTT
TRBJ1-2 TRBV10-1 TRBD1 CASSADRVNGYTF TGCGCCAGCAGTGCGGACAGGGTAAATGGCTACACCTTC
TRBJ1-5 TRBV6-1 . CASSEEARAFNQPQHF TGTGCCAGCAGTGAAGAGGCCAGGGCCTTCAATCAGCCCCAGCATTTT
TRBJ1-5 TRBV11-3 . CASSLGLDSTDTQHF TGTGCCAGCAGCCTCGGACTAGATAGCACAGATACGCAGCATTTT
TRBJ1-1 TRBV11-3 . CASSFTGNTEAFF TGTGCCAGCAGCTTTACAGGGAACACTGAAGCTTTCTTT
TRBJ2-5 TRBV9 TRBD1 CASSGDSQETQYF TGTGCCAGCAGCGGGGACAGCCAAGAGACCCAGTACTTC
TRBJ2-7 TRBV9 . CASSSSSSSYEQYF TGTGCCAGCAGCTCCTCGTCTAGTTCCTACGAGCAGTACTTC
TRBJ2-3 TRBV7-3 TRBD1 CASSADRGWADTQYF TGTGCCAGCAGCGCGGACAGGGGGTGGGCAGATACGCAGTATTTT
TRBJ1-5 TRBV5-1 TRBD1 CASSLEGASNQPQHF TGCGCCAGCAGCTTGGAGGGGGCAAGCAATCAGCCCCAGCATTTT
TRBJ2-4 TRBV6-6 . CASSNQGSGAKNIQYF TGTGCCAGCAGCAACCAGGGGTCCGGTGCCAAAAACATTCAGTACTTC
TRBJ2-4 TRBV9 . CASSVTQAKNIQYF TGTGCCAGCAGCGTGACACAGGCCAAAAACATTCAGTACTTC
TRBJ2-7 TRBV19 TRBD1 CASSTRTGPYEQYF TGTGCCAGTAGTACGAGGACAGGGCCCTACGAGCAGTACTTC
TRBJ2-3 TRBV7-2 . CASSLGASSYTQYF TGTGCCAGCAGCCTGGGCGCTAGCTCATATACGCAGTATTTT
TRBJ2-5 TRBV5-1 TRBD1 CASCKQGAGGQETQYF TGCGCCAGCTGCAAACAGGGGGCTGGCGGTCAAGAGACCCAGTACTTC
TRBJ1-2 TRBV6-5 . CASSYLEGRWYGYTF TGTGCCAGCAGTTACCTGGAGGGCCGGTGGTATGGCTACACCTTC
TRBJ1-5 TRBV2 TRBD1 CASSDRGRDQPQHF TGTGCCAGCAGTGACAGGGGGCGCGATCAGCCCCAGCATTTT
TRBJ1-2 TRBV11-2 . CASSLAQPRDGYTF TGTGCCAGCAGCTTAGCGCAGCCACGGGATGGCTACACCTTC
TRBJ2-7 TRBV5-1 TRBD1 CASSSGGQGYEQYF TGCGCCAGCAGCTCGGGGGGACAGGGCTACGAGCAGTACTTC
TRBJ2-2 TRBV5-4 TRBD2 CASSKTGLAGYRTGELFF TGTGCCAGCAGCAAGACGGGGCTAGCGGGATACCGCACCGGGGAGCTGTTTTTT
TRBJ1-1 TRBV7-9 TRBD1 CASSRGQGFEAFF TGTGCCAGCAGCCGGGGACAGGGCTTTGAAGCTTTCTTT
TRBJ1-5 TRBV7-2 TRBD1 CASSRSTGLWQPQHF TGTGCCAGCTCCCGCTCGACAGGGTTATGGCAGCCCCAGCATTTT
TRBJ2-1 TRBV10-3 TRBD2 CAISEQGTSGRKGEQFF TGTGCCATCAGTGAGCAGGGGACTAGCGGGAGGAAGGGTGAGCAGTTCTTC
TRBJ2-2 TRBV28 . CASSLRAGELFF TGTGCCAGCAGTTTACGAGCCGGGGAGCTGTTTTTT
TRBJ2-5 TRBV6-1 TRBD1 CASSTGDRGIETQYF TGTGCCAGCAGTACGGGGGACAGGGGTATAGAGACCCAGTACTTC
TRBJ2-7 TRBV2 TRBD2 CASTRGGYEQYF TGTGCCAGCACGCGGGGGGGCTACGAGCAGTACTTC
TRBJ2-2 TRBV5-1 TRBD1 CASSPPGTANTGELFF TGCGCCAGCAGCCCGCCCGGGACAGCGAACACCGGGGAGCTGTTTTTT
TRBJ1-2 TRBV6-5 . CASSYTDRGGYTF TGTGCCAGCAGTTACACGGACCGGGGGGGCTACACCTTC
TRBJ1-5 TRBV7-8 . CASRSTGNQPQHF TGTGCCAGCAGGTCAACAGGCAATCAGCCCCAGCATTTT
TRBJ2-7 TRBV6-1 . CASSDKGISYEQYF TGTGCCAGCAGCGACAAGGGGATCTCCTACGAGCAGTACTTC
TRBJ2-1 TRBV5-1 TRBD2 CASSGVSGRANEQFF TGCGCCAGCAGCGGCGTAAGCGGGAGAGCGAATGAGCAGTTCTTC
TRBJ2-4 TRBV11-2 TRBD1 CASSPRTGARPKNIQYF TGTGCCAGCAGCCCCCGGACAGGGGCTCGGCCCAAAAACATTCAGTACTTC